The sequence of this TCR beta chain was determined in a study of OX40 agonist ivuxolimab in advanced cancers. Study-wide background: Three partial responders included one hepatocellular carcinoma patient and two cutaneous melanoma patients. Study-level results: Expanded peripheral T cell antigen specificity was not determined.

As for this clone: Antigen specificity is unknown.

Method: immunoSEQ multiplex PCR; TCRdb's copy keeps in-frame clones and lacks some. Among tens of thousands of clones, about 82% were seen once, and the ten largest hold roughly a tenth. CDR3 length: 14 residues. Per the germline V gene, CDR1 is SNHLY and CDR2 is FYNNEI. V lost 6 bases, J lost 4 bases, and 13 bases lay in between. The sequence derives from an adult with an advanced solid tumor such as melanoma, head and neck, liver or kidney cancer. This specimen was CD4+ or CD8+ T cells sorted from blood, taken in a trial of the OX40 agonist ivuxolimab. The chain is built from TRBV2 and TRBJ1-5, with D possibly matching TRBD1 (5 bases). CDR3 nucleotides: TGTGCCAGCAGGGGGCGTTCTGGAAATCAGCCCCAGCATTTT. It codes for CASRGRSGNQPQHF.